Listed below are T cell receptor beta chains from one sample, sequenced in a study of blood T cell repertoires in COVID-19. TCRdb's copy holds only in-frame clones and misses some; the assay was immunoSEQ multiplex PCR. Here the sample spans roughly 64,000 clones, approximately 80% being singletons. Sequencing input: peripheral blood. The receptors come from an older woman with acute or convalescent COVID-19. Each CDR3 is given with its conserved first and last residue. A D gene is named only where the DNA matches it firmly. The size field is filled for only some rows; it gives once, few, many or a size class.

D | size | J | V | CDR3 | DNA
TRBD1 | - | TRBJ1-2 | TRBV2 | CASSVGRGHTF | TGTGCCAGCAGTGTGGGCAGGGGGCACACCTTC
TRBD2 | - | TRBJ2-3 | TRBV5-1 | CASLTEPAGSTDTQYF | TGCGCCAGCCTCACGGAACCAGCGGGGAGCACAGATACGCAGTATTTT
TRBD2 | once | TRBJ2-3 | TRBV19 | CASSIRTSITDTQYF | TGTGCCAGTAGTATCCGGACTAGTATTACAGATACGCAGTATTTT
TRBD1 | - | TRBJ1-5 | TRBV20-1 | CSASPGGNQPQHF | TGCAGTGCTAGTCCAGGGGGGAATCAGCCCCAGCATTTT
- | once | TRBJ1-5 | TRBV10-2 | CASSAGNQPQHF | TGCGCCAGCAGTGCGGGTAATCAGCCCCAGCATTTT
- | once | TRBJ2-3 | TRBV4-2 | CASSQEGGAGLSTDTQYF | TGTGCCAGCAGCCAAGAAGGGGGAGCGGGGCTCAGCACAGATACGCAGTATTTT
- | - | TRBJ1-3 | TRBV9 | CASSATGTPSSGNTIYF | TGTGCCAGCAGCGCGACCGGGACACCGAGCTCTGGAAACACCATATATTTT
- | - | TRBJ1-1 | TRBV10-3 | CATLGGADTEAFF | TGTGCCACCCTAGGGGGGGCTGACACTGAAGCTTTCTTT
TRBD1 | - | TRBJ2-1 | TRBV24-1 | CATSDLGTVYNEQFF | TGTGCCACCAGTGATTTGGGGACAGTCTACAATGAGCAGTTCTTC
- | - | TRBJ2-3 | TRBV19 | CASSTDRSTDTQYF | TGTGCCAGTAGTACGGACAGAAGCACAGATACGCAGTATTTT
- | once | TRBJ1-6 | TRBV5-1 | CASSPGGLSSYNSPLHF | TGCGCCAGCAGCCCCGGGGGGTTGAGCTCCTATAATTCACCCCTCCACTTT
TRBD1 | - | TRBJ1-1 | TRBV20-1 | CSASDGTGHTEAFF | TGCAGTGCTAGTGACGGGACAGGGCACACTGAAGCTTTCTTT
- | - | TRBJ2-7 | TRBV2 | CASSYSSEQYF | TGTGCCAGCAGTTATTCGAGCGAGCAGTACTTC
- | - | TRBJ2-4 | TRBV3-1/TRBV3-2 | CASSQGQMKNIQYF | TGTGCCAGCAGCCAAGGGCAGATGAAAAACATTCAGTACTTC
- | - | TRBJ2-2 | TRBV11-2 | CASSLLRHGTTNTGELFF | TGTGCCAGCAGCTTACTGAGGCACGGGACAACGAACACCGGGGAGCTGTTTTTT
- | - | TRBJ1-2 | TRBV10-2 | CASSESPSGGYTF | TGCGCCAGCAGTGAGTCTCCCTCGGGTGGCTACACCTTC
TRBD1 | - | TRBJ1-5 | TRBV13 | CASSQGTVSQPQHF | TGTGCCAGCAGTCAAGGGACAGTGTCTCAGCCCCAGCATTTT
- | - | TRBJ1-4 | TRBV7-8 | CASSLEFGGANEKLFF | TGTGCCAGCAGCTTAGAATTTGGGGGCGCTAATGAAAAACTGTTTTTT
- | - | TRBJ2-3 | TRBV5-1 | CASSFQTGITDTQYF | TGCGCCAGCAGCTTCCAAACCGGGATCACAGATACGCAGTATTTT
TRBD2 | - | TRBJ2-1 | TRBV13 | CASSLGASGGPANEQFF | TGTGCCAGCAGCTTAGGGGCTAGCGGGGGCCCAGCTAATGAGCAGTTCTTC
- | few | TRBJ2-2 | TRBV2 | CASSPSTVGGELFF | TGTGCCAGCAGTCCCTCCACGGTCGGGGGGGAGCTGTTTTTT
- | - | TRBJ2-3 | TRBV12-3/TRBV12-4 | CAVNGESTDTQYF | TGTGCCGTCAACGGTGAGAGCACAGATACGCAGTATTTT
- | - | TRBJ1-1 | TRBV9 | CASSVTPYDTEAFF | TGTGCCAGCAGCGTAACCCCCTATGACACTGAAGCTTTCTTT
- | - | TRBJ1-6 | TRBV6-6 | CASSYPGNLYNSPLHF | TGTGCCAGCAGTTACCCAGGGAACCTTTATAATTCACCCCTCCACTTT
- | - | TRBJ1-3 | TRBV6-5 | CASSSGSSSGNTIYF | TGTGCCAGCAGTTCGGGTTCAAGCTCTGGAAACACCATATATTTT
- | - | TRBJ1-2 | TRBV12-3/TRBV12-4 | CASSQNRDYGYTF | TGTGCCAGCAGCCAAAACAGAGACTATGGCTACACCTTC
TRBD1 | few | TRBJ1-3 | TRBV10-2 | CASTPGQGVSGNTIYF | TGCGCCAGCACGCCGGGACAGGGGGTCTCTGGAAACACCATATATTTT
TRBD1 | few | TRBJ2-2 | TRBV19 | CASSPHRQGTLARTGELFF | TGTGCCAGTAGTCCCCACCGACAGGGGACCCTGGCGAGAACCGGGGAGCTGTTTTTT
TRBD1 | - | TRBJ1-6 | TRBV19 | CASRLTGDSPLHF | TGTGCCAGTAGATTGACAGGGGATTCACCCCTCCACTTT
- | - | TRBJ2-3 | TRBV21-1 | CASSTQSQPPDTQYF | TGTGCCAGCAGCACTCAGTCCCAACCTCCAGATACGCAGTATTTT
- | - | TRBJ1-6 | TRBV7-3 | CASSFSGSYNSPLHF | TGTGCCAGCAGCTTTAGTGGGAGCTATAATTCACCCCTCCACTTT
- | - | TRBJ1-2 | TRBV3-1/TRBV3-2 | CASRYRDGYTF | TGTGCCAGCCGATACAGGGATGGCTACACCTTC
TRBD1 | - | TRBJ1-5 | TRBV6-6 | CASSYSTGEIEPQHF | TGTGCCAGCAGTTACTCGACAGGGGAAATTGAGCCCCAGCATTTT
- | once | TRBJ1-1 | TRBV18 | CASSTRPGTSNTEAFF | TGTGCCAGCTCAACACGCCCCGGGACATCGAACACTGAAGCTTTCTTT
- | - | TRBJ2-7 | TRBV7-2 | CASLTSDRWDEQYF | TGTGCCAGCCTAACTTCGGACAGATGGGACGAGCAGTACTTC
- | - | TRBJ1-1 | TRBV19 | CATGGEGTEAFF | TGTGCCACTGGGGGGGAAGGAACTGAAGCTTTCTTT
- | - | TRBJ1-2 | TRBV7-8 | CASSLALPTRGRAYGYTF | TGTGCCAGCAGCTTAGCGCTTCCTACCAGGGGCCGTGCCTATGGCTACACCTTC
- | few | TRBJ1-3 | TRBV6-5 | CASNPGGPGNTIYF | TGTGCCAGCAACCCGGGAGGACCTGGAAACACCATATATTTT
- | few | TRBJ1-4 | TRBV14 | CASSQLPTGNEKLFF | TGTGCCAGCAGCCAACTCCCAACAGGGAATGAAAAACTGTTTTTT
- | - | TRBJ1-3 | TRBV2 | CASSDGSSGNTIYF | TGTGCCAGCAGTGACGGGAGCTCTGGAAACACCATATATTTT
TRBD1 | - | TRBJ2-7 | TRBV7-2 | CASAVETGSPEQYF | TGTGCCAGCGCCGTGGAGACAGGGTCTCCCGAGCAGTACTTC
- | - | TRBJ2-3 | TRBV10-3 | CAISEPGDTDTQYF | TGTGCCATCAGTGAGCCCGGGGACACAGATACGCAGTATTTT
- | - | TRBJ2-3 | TRBV13 | CASSVGGAGTEGTDTQYF | TGTGCCAGCAGCGTCGGGGGGGCCGGGACAGAGGGCACAGATACGCAGTATTTT
TRBD1 | - | TRBJ1-2 | TRBV9 | CASSASGGLPLSGGYTF | TGTGCCAGCAGCGCGTCAGGGGGCCTTCCTCTTTCTGGTGGCTACACCTTC
- | - | TRBJ1-2 | TRBV9 | CASSALGSGTVNYGYTF | TGTGCCAGCAGCGCCCTAGGGAGCGGGACCGTTAACTATGGCTACACCTTC
TRBD1 | once | TRBJ1-1 | TRBV24-1 | CATSSGTGSMNTEAFF | TGTGCCACCAGCTCCGGGACAGGGAGCATGAACACTGAAGCTTTCTTT
- | - | TRBJ1-4 | TRBV19 | CASSIISGVNEKLFF | TGTGCCAGTAGTATAATTAGCGGCGTTAATGAAAAACTGTTTTTT
- | - | TRBJ1-2 | TRBV7-2 | CASSLVQGQYGYTF | TGTGCCAGCAGCTTAGTCCAGGGCCAATATGGCTACACCTTC
- | once | TRBJ1-3 | TRBV5-1 | CASSLRAQGNTIYF | TGCGCCAGCAGCTTGAGAGCCCAAGGAAACACCATATATTTT
- | - | TRBJ2-6 | TRBV2 | CASTSLPGSGANVLTF | TGTGCCAGCACTAGTTTGCCCGGCTCTGGGGCCAACGTCCTGACTTTC